A selection of T cell receptor beta chains follows, all from one sample in a study of blood T cell repertoires in COVID-19. Sequencing was performed with immunoSEQ multiplex PCR; in TCRdb, only in-frame clones are kept and a portion is missing. The sample lists approximately 150,000 clones, under 90% occurring once. Sequencing was performed on PBMCs or T cells enriched from blood (not recorded which). The receptors were sampled from a man in his 60s who had recovered from COVID-19. The CDR3 runs from the conserved cysteine through the conserved F or W. A D gene is named only where the DNA matches it firmly. Not all rows give a size; the values are once, few, many and, for expanded clones, a class.

CDR3 protein: CASSLVPRGATGYTF
CDR3 DNA: TGTGCCAGCAGCTTGGTTCCCAGGGGGGCTACGGGCTACACCTTC
clone size: NA
V gene: TRBV5-4
J gene: TRBJ1-2
D gene: TRBD1

CDR3 protein: CARAPLSLQTPYGYTF
CDR3 DNA: TGTGCCAGAGCCCCCCTTAGTCTACAGACCCCTTATGGCTACACCTTC
clone size: NA
V gene: TRBV19
J gene: TRBJ1-2
D gene: NA

CDR3 protein: CASSRDGSTGMTRIF
CDR3 DNA: TGTGCCAGCAGTCGAGATGGGAGTACCGGCATGACGAGGATCTTC
clone size: NA
V gene: TRBV6-5
J gene: TRBJ2-7
D gene: NA

CDR3 protein: CASSQPSSYNSPLHF
CDR3 DNA: TGTGCCAGCAGCCAACCGAGCTCCTATAATTCACCCCTCCACTTT
clone size: NA
V gene: TRBV4-2
J gene: TRBJ1-6
D gene: NA

CDR3 protein: CASSFTGGETQYF
CDR3 DNA: TGTGCCAGCAGCTTTACAGGGGGTGAGACCCAGTACTTC
clone size: NA
V gene: TRBV7-3
J gene: TRBJ2-5
D gene: TRBD1

CDR3 protein: CASSQVVSTDTQYF
CDR3 DNA: TGTGCCAGCAGCCAAGTAGTTAGCACAGATACGCAGTATTTT
clone size: NA
V gene: TRBV4-2
J gene: TRBJ2-3
D gene: NA

CDR3 protein: CASSPTQGSYNEQFF
CDR3 DNA: TGTGCCAGCAGTCCGACCCAGGGGTCCTACAATGAGCAGTTCTTC
clone size: NA
V gene: TRBV11-2
J gene: TRBJ2-1
D gene: NA

CDR3 protein: CSVEVRQGKNIQYF
CDR3 DNA: TGCAGCGTTGAGGTCCGACAGGGTAAAAACATTCAGTACTTC
clone size: NA
V gene: TRBV29-1
J gene: TRBJ2-4
D gene: TRBD1

CDR3 protein: CASSLDVGGAEAFF
CDR3 DNA: TGTGCCAGCAGCTTAGATGTAGGGGGCGCTGAAGCTTTCTTT
clone size: NA
V gene: TRBV11-2
J gene: TRBJ1-1
D gene: TRBD1

CDR3 protein: CASQPSSSYNSPLHF
CDR3 DNA: TGTGCCAGTCAACCTTCGAGCTCCTATAATTCACCCCTCCACTTT
clone size: NA
V gene: TRBV19
J gene: TRBJ1-6
D gene: NA

CDR3 protein: CASRDASVNEKLFF
CDR3 DNA: TGTGCCAGTAGGGATGCCAGCGTTAATGAAAAACTGTTTTTT
clone size: once
V gene: TRBV19
J gene: TRBJ1-4
D gene: NA

CDR3 protein: CASRAEAGDPYNEQFF
CDR3 DNA: TGTGCCAGTAGGGCGGAGGCGGGGGACCCTTACAATGAGCAGTTCTTC
clone size: NA
V gene: TRBV19
J gene: TRBJ2-1
D gene: TRBD2

CDR3 protein: CASSLVGQIGLNYGYTF
CDR3 DNA: TGTGCCAGCAGCTTAGTGGGACAGATCGGGCTTAACTATGGCTACACCTTC
clone size: NA
V gene: TRBV7-2
J gene: TRBJ1-2
D gene: TRBD1

CDR3 protein: CASSPVEGRGSYEQYF
CDR3 DNA: TGCGCCAGCAGCCCTGTGGAGGGGCGCGGGTCCTACGAGCAGTACTTC
clone size: few
V gene: TRBV4-1
J gene: TRBJ2-7
D gene: NA

CDR3 protein: CASSDSGQGYTIYF
CDR3 DNA: TGTGCCAGCAGTGACTCGGGACAGGGATACACCATATATTTT
clone size: once
V gene: TRBV6-5
J gene: TRBJ1-3
D gene: TRBD1

CDR3 protein: CASSVSLAGGPHEQYF
CDR3 DNA: TGTGCCAGCAGTGTCAGCCTAGCGGGAGGGCCCCACGAGCAGTACTTC
clone size: NA
V gene: TRBV2
J gene: TRBJ2-7
D gene: TRBD2

CDR3 protein: CASSQEIGTEAFF
CDR3 DNA: TGTGCCAGCTCACAGGAAATCGGCACTGAAGCTTTCTTT
clone size: NA
V gene: TRBV27
J gene: TRBJ1-1
D gene: NA

CDR3 protein: CASSVEGQGIYEQYF
CDR3 DNA: TGTGCCAGCAGCGTAGAGGGACAGGGGATCTACGAGCAGTACTTC
clone size: NA
V gene: TRBV9
J gene: TRBJ2-7
D gene: TRBD1

CDR3 protein: CASSDRVQETQYF
CDR3 DNA: TGCGCCAGCAGCGACAGGGTACAAGAGACCCAGTACTTC
clone size: NA
V gene: TRBV5-1
J gene: TRBJ2-5
D gene: TRBD1

CDR3 protein: CASSLNVRGEQYF
CDR3 DNA: TGTGCCAGCAGCTTGAATGTCCGGGGCGAGCAGTACTTC
clone size: NA
V gene: TRBV11-1
J gene: TRBJ2-7
D gene: NA

CDR3 protein: CASSGSGRAVNNEQFF
CDR3 DNA: TGCGCCAGCAGCGGTAGCGGGAGGGCCGTTAACAATGAGCAGTTCTTC
clone size: NA
V gene: TRBV5-1
J gene: TRBJ2-1
D gene: TRBD2

CDR3 protein: CATRGGNTEAFF
CDR3 DNA: TGTGCCACAAGAGGGGGGAACACTGAAGCTTTCTTT
clone size: NA
V gene: TRBV24-1
J gene: TRBJ1-1
D gene: NA

CDR3 protein: CASSQDLGTPYEQYF
CDR3 DNA: TGTGCCAGCAGCCAAGATCTCGGTACTCCCTACGAGCAGTACTTC
clone size: NA
V gene: TRBV3-1/TRBV3-2
J gene: TRBJ2-7
D gene: NA

CDR3 protein: CASSKPNGGKTEAFF
CDR3 DNA: TGTGCCAGCAGCAAACCAAACGGGGGAAAGACTGAAGCTTTCTTT
clone size: few
V gene: TRBV21-1
J gene: TRBJ1-1
D gene: NA